A selection of T cell receptor beta chains follows, all from one sample in a study of identical twins. TCRdb passed the 5' RACE reads through MiXCR, listing each CDR3 protein once. The data contain a few hundred thousand distinct CDR3 sequences, about 12% of them singletons. Another study also made use of these data, one on yellow fever vaccine responses in identical twins.

The sequencing sample was made of memory (CD45RO+) T cells sorted from blood. The receptors were sampled from a woman between 18 and 30 years old in good health. CDR3s include the opening cysteine and the closing phenylalanine or tryptophan. D genes are given only for firm matches. Only part of the rows carry a size: once, few, many, or a class if the clone is expanded.

J gene: TRBJ1-4; D gene: .; clone size: .; V gene: TRBV29-1; CDR3 protein: CSVGFLPAEKLFF; CDR3 DNA: TGCAGCGTTGGTTTTCTCCCAGCTGAAAAACTGTTTTTT
J gene: TRBJ2-7; D gene: .; clone size: many; V gene: TRBV6-2/TRBV6-3; CDR3 protein: CASSYTFYEQYF; CDR3 DNA: TGTGCCAGCAGTTACACTTTCTACGAGCAGTACTTC
J gene: TRBJ2-7; D gene: .; clone size: few; V gene: TRBV28; CDR3 protein: CASSFAGSAYEQYF; CDR3 DNA: TGTGCCAGCAGTTTTGCAGGGTCGGCTTACGAGCAGTACTTC
J gene: TRBJ2-7; D gene: TRBD1; clone size: .; V gene: TRBV7-2; CDR3 protein: CASSLAGQGVYEQYF; CDR3 DNA: TGTGCCAGCAGCTTAGCCGGACAGGGTGTCTACGAGCAGTACTTC
J gene: TRBJ1-5; D gene: .; clone size: .; V gene: TRBV20-1; CDR3 protein: CSASLPKGDNQPQHF; CDR3 DNA: TGCAGTGCTAGCCTCCCCAAGGGTGACAATCAGCCCCAGCATTTT
J gene: TRBJ2-7; D gene: .; clone size: .; V gene: TRBV12-3/TRBV12-4; CDR3 protein: CASRSGNYEQYF; CDR3 DNA: TGTGCCAGCAGATCCGGGAACTACGAGCAGTACTTC
J gene: TRBJ2-7; D gene: .; clone size: many; V gene: TRBV12-3/TRBV12-4; CDR3 protein: CASSSAGPAYEQYF; CDR3 DNA: TGTGCCAGCAGTTCCGCAGGGCCAGCCTACGAGCAGTACTTC
J gene: TRBJ2-2; D gene: .; clone size: many; V gene: TRBV5-1; CDR3 protein: CASSWTGELFF; CDR3 DNA: TGCGCCAGCAGCTGGACCGGGGAGCTGTTTTTT
J gene: TRBJ2-7; D gene: TRBD2; clone size: few; V gene: TRBV4-1; CDR3 protein: CASSPVSGRGEQYF; CDR3 DNA: TGCGCCAGCAGCCCAGTTAGCGGGAGGGGCGAGCAGTACTTC
J gene: TRBJ2-3; D gene: .; clone size: many; V gene: TRBV20-1; CDR3 protein: CSAQDGTQISDTQYF; CDR3 DNA: TGCAGTGCTCAGGATGGTACTCAAATCTCAGATACGCAGTATTTT
J gene: TRBJ2-5; D gene: .; clone size: .; V gene: TRBV7-2; CDR3 protein: CASSPGGALQETQYF; CDR3 DNA: TGTGCCAGCAGCCCAGGGGGGGCCCTGCAAGAGACCCAGTACTTC
J gene: TRBJ1-2; D gene: .; clone size: .; V gene: TRBV18; CDR3 protein: CASSRSTQPYGYTF; CDR3 DNA: TGTGCCAGCTCACGGTCGACACAGCCCTATGGCTACACCTTC
J gene: TRBJ2-3; D gene: .; clone size: .; V gene: TRBV18; CDR3 protein: CASSPQALADTQYF; CDR3 DNA: TGTGCCAGCTCACCACAAGCTTTAGCAGATACGCAGTATTTT
J gene: TRBJ2-3; D gene: TRBD2; clone size: few; V gene: TRBV6-1; CDR3 protein: CASSKLAGGQDTQYF; CDR3 DNA: TGTGCCAGCAGCAAACTAGCGGGGGGGCAAGATACGCAGTATTTT
J gene: TRBJ2-5; D gene: TRBD2; clone size: .; V gene: TRBV10-1; CDR3 protein: CASSVVPGGETQYF; CDR3 DNA: TGCGCCAGCAGTGTGGTCCCGGGGGGGGAGACCCAGTACTTC
J gene: TRBJ2-7; D gene: TRBD1; clone size: few; V gene: TRBV3-1; CDR3 protein: CASSQRQGLVQYF; CDR3 DNA: TGTGCCAGCAGCCAACGACAGGGCCTTGTGCAGTACTTC
J gene: TRBJ2-1; D gene: TRBD2; clone size: many; V gene: TRBV6-2/TRBV6-3; CDR3 protein: CASSSGLAGAYNEQFF; CDR3 DNA: TGTGCCAGCAGCTCGGGACTAGCGGGAGCATACAATGAGCAGTTCTTC
J gene: TRBJ2-7; D gene: .; clone size: few; V gene: TRBV2; CDR3 protein: CASSTPRVAKEEQYF; CDR3 DNA: TGTGCCAGCAGTACTCCCAGGGTTGCAAAAGAAGAGCAGTACTTC
J gene: TRBJ2-5; D gene: TRBD1; clone size: few; V gene: TRBV15; CDR3 protein: CATSSRDSQYF; CDR3 DNA: TGTGCCACCAGCAGCCGGGACAGCCAGTACTTC
J gene: TRBJ2-2; D gene: .; clone size: .; V gene: TRBV5-1; CDR3 protein: CASNIGQTTGELFF; CDR3 DNA: TGCGCCAGCAACATCGGGCAGACCACCGGGGAGCTGTTTTTT
J gene: TRBJ2-7; D gene: .; clone size: many; V gene: TRBV20-1; CDR3 protein: CSARDRYQVTYEQYF; CDR3 DNA: TGCAGTGCTAGAGATCGGTACCAGGTGACCTACGAGCAGTACTTC
J gene: TRBJ2-1; D gene: .; clone size: .; V gene: TRBV20-1; CDR3 protein: CSANSGGFSSYNEQFF; CDR3 DNA: TGCAGTGCCAATTCTGGTGGCTTCAGCTCCTACAATGAGCAGTTCTTC
J gene: TRBJ2-7; D gene: TRBD2; clone size: many; V gene: TRBV29-1; CDR3 protein: CSARTSGGLGEQYF; CDR3 DNA: TGCAGCGCACGGACTAGCGGGGGCTTAGGCGAGCAGTACTTC
J gene: TRBJ2-3; D gene: .; clone size: .; V gene: TRBV9; CDR3 protein: CASSRGGQDPTDTQYF; CDR3 DNA: TGTGCCAGCAGCCGGGGGGGACAGGACCCCACAGATACGCAGTATTTT
J gene: TRBJ2-3; D gene: TRBD2; clone size: few; V gene: TRBV2; CDR3 protein: CASRMSGLAGAGGTDTQYF; CDR3 DNA: TGTGCCAGCAGGATGTCGGGACTAGCGGGGGCCGGTGGAACAGATACGCAGTATTTT
J gene: TRBJ2-5; D gene: TRBD1; clone size: many; V gene: TRBV5-1; CDR3 protein: CASSYPGGETQYF; CDR3 DNA: TGCGCCAGCAGCTATCCAGGGGGAGAGACCCAGTACTTC
J gene: TRBJ2-1; D gene: TRBD1; clone size: .; V gene: TRBV3-1; CDR3 protein: CASSPRTGAHNEQFF; CDR3 DNA: TGTGCCAGCAGCCCCCGGACAGGGGCCCACAATGAGCAGTTCTTC
J gene: TRBJ2-1; D gene: .; clone size: many; V gene: TRBV15; CDR3 protein: CATSRGSTYNEQFF; CDR3 DNA: TGTGCCACCAGCAGAGGCTCGACTTACAATGAGCAGTTCTTC
J gene: TRBJ2-2; D gene: .; clone size: few; V gene: TRBV6-2/TRBV6-3; CDR3 protein: CASSYSSGGPGELFF; CDR3 DNA: TGTGCCAGCAGTTACTCGTCGGGGGGCCCCGGGGAGCTGTTTTTT
J gene: TRBJ2-7; D gene: TRBD1; clone size: .; V gene: TRBV20-1; CDR3 protein: CSADPGTGFYEQDF; CDR3 DNA: TGCAGTGCTGACCCCGGGACAGGGTTTTACGAGCAGGACTTC
J gene: TRBJ2-7; D gene: .; clone size: .; V gene: TRBV4-2; CDR3 protein: CASSQDRQVGIYEQYF; CDR3 DNA: TGTGCCAGCAGCCAAGATCGTCAAGTGGGTATCTACGAGCAGTACTTC
J gene: TRBJ2-7; D gene: TRBD1; clone size: many; V gene: TRBV6-6; CDR3 protein: CASSPDRMGEQYF; CDR3 DNA: TGTGCCAGCAGCCCGGACAGGATGGGGGAGCAGTACTTC
J gene: TRBJ1-5; D gene: .; clone size: few; V gene: TRBV20-1; CDR3 protein: CSARAAGGPTPHF; CDR3 DNA: TGCAGTGCTAGAGCCGCGGGGGGGCCTACTCCGCATTTT
J gene: TRBJ2-5; D gene: TRBD2; clone size: .; V gene: TRBV25-1; CDR3 protein: CASSTGTSGFNQETQYF; CDR3 DNA: TGTGCCAGCAGTACCGGGACTAGCGGCTTTAATCAAGAGACCCAGTACTTC
J gene: TRBJ2-2; D gene: TRBD1; clone size: once; V gene: TRBV4-1; CDR3 protein: CASSHSPTGSGTGELFF; CDR3 DNA: TGCGCCAGCAGCCACTCCCCGACAGGGAGTGGCACCGGGGAGCTGTTTTTT
J gene: TRBJ2-7; D gene: .; clone size: .; V gene: TRBV7-6; CDR3 protein: CASSLAGRGGREQYF; CDR3 DNA: TGTGCCAGCAGCTTAGCCGGCAGGGGGGGCCGCGAGCAGTACTTC
J gene: TRBJ2-3; D gene: TRBD2; clone size: .; V gene: TRBV20-1; CDR3 protein: CSARALERGLTDTQYF; CDR3 DNA: TGCAGTGCTAGAGCCCTGGAGCGGGGGCTCACAGATACGCAGTATTTT
J gene: TRBJ2-1; D gene: .; clone size: few; V gene: TRBV7-9; CDR3 protein: CASSLATPSFNEQFF; CDR3 DNA: TGTGCCAGCAGCTTAGCGACTCCAAGCTTCAATGAGCAGTTCTTC
J gene: TRBJ2-3; D gene: .; clone size: .; V gene: TRBV29-1; CDR3 protein: CSVDSPSTDTQYF; CDR3 DNA: TGCAGCGTTGACAGCCCTAGCACAGATACGCAGTATTTT
J gene: TRBJ1-6; D gene: .; clone size: many; V gene: TRBV18; CDR3 protein: CASSPYSGDNSPLHF; CDR3 DNA: TGTGCCAGCTCACCGTATTCGGGGGACAATTCACCCCTCCACTTT
J gene: TRBJ2-2; D gene: .; clone size: many; V gene: TRBV6-4; CDR3 protein: CASSDSPSATGELFF; CDR3 DNA: TGTGCCAGCAGTGACTCGCCCAGTGCCACCGGGGAGCTGTTTTTT
J gene: TRBJ2-2; D gene: .; clone size: .; V gene: TRBV24-1; CDR3 protein: CATSDPGTPTGELFF; CDR3 DNA: TGTGCCACCAGTGATCCGGGCACTCCTACCGGGGAGCTGTTTTTT
J gene: TRBJ2-7; D gene: TRBD1; clone size: many; V gene: TRBV29-1; CDR3 protein: CSVMTGQTYEQYF; CDR3 DNA: TGCAGCGTTATGACGGGACAGACCTACGAGCAGTACTTC
J gene: TRBJ2-3; D gene: .; clone size: .; V gene: TRBV5-1; CDR3 protein: CASSGPDSTDTQYF; CDR3 DNA: TGCGCCAGCAGCGGCCCCGACAGCACAGATACGCAGTATTTT
J gene: TRBJ2-1; D gene: .; clone size: many; V gene: TRBV12-3/TRBV12-4; CDR3 protein: CASSTDSKNNEQFF; CDR3 DNA: TGTGCCAGCAGTACCGACAGTAAAAACAATGAGCAGTTCTTC